This T cell receptor beta chain derives from a study of T cells in Graves' hyperthyroidism and ophthalmopathy. PBMCs came from more than 9 ml fresh peripheral blood. Trimming left V 2 bases short and J 3 bases short, with 10 bases between. The CDR3 runs to 13 residues. Germline V CDR1 and CDR2: DFQATT, SNEGSKA (reference sequence). The TCR beta CDR3 regions underwent amplification using RNA transcripts as the source. First-round RT-PCR of the TCR CDR3 relied on the HTBI primer set. TCRdb independently ran MiXCR on the multiplex PCR reads; one entry per CDR3 protein. The data contain under 350,000 distinct CDR3 sequences, over 20% of them singletons. The table lists this clonotype with many counts.

The sequence derives from a woman between 50 and 59 years old with Graves' hyperthyroidism. The genes are TRBV20-1 and TRBJ2-5; D is ambiguous. What was sequenced was blood. The CDR3 loop reads CSARWGGEETQYF. DNA for the CDR3: TGCAGTGCTAGATGGGGTGGGGAAGAGACCCAGTACTTC.